These 29 T cell receptor beta chains originate from one sample sequenced in a study of vaccination effects on CD4 cells after COVID-19. Which antigens these TCRs recognize remains unknown. The table came from immunoSEQ multiplex PCR; TCRdb's copy has only in-frame clones and leaves some out. The sample has 50,000 to 75,000 clones, roughly 76% seen once. Pools of viral peptides were used by the ViraFEST assay to expand antigen-specific CD4+ T cells ahead of sequencing. Following culture for approximately ten days, CD4+ T cells were isolated. The sample in question was CD4+ T cells from PBMCs cultured with HCoV-229E spike peptides, obtained before COVID-19 vaccination. Receptors originate from a human donor who received a COVID-19 vaccine.

This clone was observed a handful of times. Here the CDR3 reads CATAPGQGSYGYTF. The CDR3 DNA reads TGTGCCACCGCACCGGGACAGGGAAGCTATGGCTACACCTTC. J is TRBJ1-2 and V is TRBV10-3, with 9 nucleotides matching TRBD1. CDR3 length: 14 residues. Germline V gene sequence: CDR1 ENHRY, CDR2 SYGVKD. V lost 10 bases, J lost 4 bases, and 10 bases stayed unmatched.

This clone was counted a single time. The chain recombines TRBV6-6 with TRBJ2-5; D gene unclear. The CDR3 contains 12 residues. Germline lookup yields CDR1 MNHNY and CDR2 SVGAGI (reference sequence). Deletions cut 6 bases from V and 1 base from J, with 6 bases between. In DNA, the CDR3 is TGTGCCAGCAGCGGGCCCCAAGAGACCCAGTACTTC. Protein product: CASSGPQETQYF.

The rearrangement joins TRBV7-2 to TRBJ2-1; 12 nucleotides agree with TRBD2. The germline CDR1 and CDR2 sequences are SGHTA and FQGNSA. This CDR3 contains 17 residues. Trimming removed 5 bases from V and 9 bases from J; junction bases left unmatched: 14. In nucleotides, the CDR3 is TGTGCCAGCAGCCCAACGTCACTAGCGGGGGGACCGGGTGAGCAGTTCTTC. It is translated as CASSPTSLAGGPGEQFF.

The chain is built from TRBV7-6 and TRBJ2-1; D is perhaps TRBD2 (6 bases). This CDR3 spans 13 amino acids. The germline CDR1 and CDR2 sequences are SGHVS and FNYEAQ. V lost 6 bases and J lost 11, with 17 bases in between. CDR3 amino acids: CASRRNEGGQQFF. For the CDR3, the DNA is TGTGCCAGCAGGCGCAATGAGGGAGGACAGCAGTTCTTC.

The chain joins TRBV6-1 to TRBJ1-2; D ambiguous. The CDR3 spans 12 residues. The ends were cut back, 2 bases at V and 8 bases at J, with 9 bases in the middle. Germline-derived CDR1 and CDR2 are MNHNS and SASEGT. CDR3 bases: TGTGCCAGCAGTGAACCCCAACAGGGCTACACCTTC. It codes for CASSEPQQGYTF.

The genes are TRBV7-3 and TRBJ2-1; no reliable D call. V lost 0 bases and J lost 1, with 4 bases in between. Germline CDR1 and CDR2: SGHTA and FQGTGA. There are 14 residues in the CDR3. Here the CDR3 reads CASSLTFSYNEQFF. In DNA, the CDR3 is TGTGCCAGCAGCTTAACGTTTTCCTACAATGAGCAGTTCTTC.

This chain joins TRBV4-1 and TRBJ1-5, with 8 bases fitting TRBD1. CDR1 and CDR2 from the germline V gene are MGHRA and YSYEKL. J lost 2 bases, V lost 2 bases, and 14 bases had no gene match. The CDR3 extends over 19 amino acids. Written as DNA, the CDR3 is TGCGCCAGCAGCCAATCACCAGGGGGCGCCGTAGGAGGCAATCAGCCCCAGCATTTT. Its translation: CASSQSPGGAVGGNQPQHF.

The V call is TRBV19, the J call TRBJ2-3; TRBD2 aligns across 11 bases. V lost 0 bases and J lost 3; bases outside the gene matches: 5. The CDR3 spans 17 residues. CDR1 LNHDA and CDR2 SQIVND come from the germline V gene (reference sequence). The CDR3 DNA reads as TGTGCCAGTAGTATAGACGGACTAGCGGGTAGGACAGATACGCAGTATTTT. Amino acids: CASSIDGLAGRTDTQYF.

The J gene is TRBJ2-3, the V gene TRBV6-6; D gene unclear. The CDR3 loop spans 15 amino acids. CDR1 and CDR2 (germline): MNHNY, SVGAGI (reference sequence). V was shortened by 3 bases and J by 6 bases, with 16 bases between the two germline ends. The CDR3 DNA follows: TGTGCCAGCAGTTATCGGCCCTCCCGAGTTGATACGCAGTATTTT. It specifies CASSYRPSRVDTQYF.

In its sample, this clone was seen a few times. The chain carries TRBV5-1 and TRBJ2-1; D is perhaps TRBD1 (7 bases). Germline V gene sequence: CDR1 SGHRS, CDR2 YFSETQ. V lost 2 bases and J lost 4, with 13 bases in between. CDR3 length equals 15 residues. CDR3 nucleotide sequence: TGCGCCAGCAGCTTAAGACAGGGAGGATACAATGAGCAGTTCTTC. It translates to CASSLRQGGYNEQFF.

The J gene is TRBJ1-2, the V gene TRBV2, with no clear D. In germline, CDR1 is SNHLY, CDR2 FYNNEI. CDR3 length: 13 amino acids. Trimming removed 4 bases at V and 4 bases at J, with 10 bases between. The CDR3 coding sequence is TGTGCCAGCAGTGGGGCCCTCTTCTATGGCTACACCTTC. Amino acid sequence: CASSGALFYGYTF.

V and J are TRBV5-1 and TRBJ1-2; D not certain. V lost 0 bases and J 6 bases, leaving 9 bases between the germline ends. Germline V lookup: CDR1 SGHRS, CDR2 YFSETQ. CDR3 length equals 13 residues. In DNA, the CDR3 is TGCGCCAGCAGCTTGGCGTCCAGAGATGGCTACACCTTC. Amino acid sequence: CASSLASRDGYTF.

The CDR3 nucleotides read TGTGCCAGCAGCTTGAATACCTACAATGAGCAGTTCTTC. It codes for CASSLNTYNEQFF. The chain carries TRBV11-1 and TRBJ2-1; no definite D call. Trimming shortened V by 3 bases and J by 2 bases, and 5 bases separated the two germline ends. There are 13 residues in the CDR3. CDR1 SGHAT and CDR2 FQDESV come from the germline V gene (reference sequence).

V gene TRBV6-5 combines with J gene TRBJ2-3, with TRBD1 identical over 8 bases. CDR3 length equals 15 residues. CDR1 is MNHEY, CDR2 SVGAGI, per germline. Trimming at V came to 6 bases and at J to 0 bases, leaving 5 bases not matched to a gene. CDR3 nucleotide sequence: TGTGCCAGCAGACTCGACAGGGGAAGCACAGATACGCAGTATTTT. Its protein is CASRLDRGSTDTQYF.

V is TRBV5-4 and J is TRBJ2-3, with TRBD1 identical over 7 bases. V trimming: 3 bases; J trimming: 4 bases; junction bases outside the gene matches: 8. The CDR3 sequence is 15 residues long. Looked up from germline, CDR1 is SGHNT and CDR2 is YYREEE (reference sequence). The DNA of the CDR3 is TGTGCCAGCAGCTGGCGACAGGGTCTAGCAGATACGCAGTATTTT. Amino acid sequence: CASSWRQGLADTQYF.

This clone was counted many times. The chain is built from TRBV4-2 and TRBJ1-2, with D hard to call. CDR3 length: 15 residues. V lost 1 base, J lost 8 bases, and 17 bases lay in between. Per germline, CDR1 LGHNA and CDR2 YNFKEQ. The DNA for the CDR3 is TGTGCCAGCAGCCAAGGGTGGCAGCTCCTCCGCGGCTACACCTTC. As protein: CASSQGWQLLRGYTF.

The V and J genes are TRBV6-5 and TRBJ1-5; D is unresolved. Germline V gives CDR1 MNHEY, CDR2 SVGAGI. There are 11 residues in the CDR3. V shed 5 bases and J shed 6 bases, with 5 bases lying between them. The CDR3 reads CASSRTQPQHF. DNA for the CDR3: TGTGCCAGCAGTCGGACTCAGCCCCAGCATTTT.

The chain recombines TRBV5-1 with TRBJ1-6; 10 nucleotides match TRBD1. The CDR3 extends over 17 amino acids. Trimming cost V 4 bases and J 1 base; bases outside gene matches: 5. Germline V gene data show CDR1 as SGHRS and CDR2 as YFSETQ. CDR3 DNA sequence: TGCGCCAGCAGCAGACAGGGGGCGCAATCCTATAATTCACCCCTCCACTTT. This encodes CASSRQGAQSYNSPLHF.

This clone appeared once. The chain is built from TRBV7-9 and TRBJ1-2; D gene ambiguous. The V and J ends lost 5 bases and 6 bases respectively, with 10 bases between them. This CDR3 spans 12 amino acids. The germline gives CDR1 SEHNR, CDR2 FQNEAQ (reference sequence). DNA for the CDR3: TGTGCCAGCAGCCGGAGTATCGATGGCTACACCTTC. This encodes CASSRSIDGYTF.

J is TRBJ1-1 and V is TRBV12-5; possible D gene TRBD1, 6 bases. V was clipped by 2 bases and J by 7 bases, with 11 bases between them. This CDR3 comprises 13 residues. Germline V lookup: CDR1 LGHNT, CDR2 FRNRAP. The CDR3 DNA sequence: TGTGCTAGTGGTTTGCCGGACAGATTTGAAGCTTTCTTT. This sequence encodes CASGLPDRFEAFF.

The rearrangement uses TRBV12-3 or TRBV12-4 and TRBJ1-5; possible D gene TRBD1, 6 bases. The CDR3 contains 13 residues. Trimming left V 8 bases short and J 4 bases short, with 12 bases between. CDR3 region: CASAQGRNQPQHF. In nucleotides, the CDR3 is TGTGCCAGCGCCCAGGGGCGGAATCAGCCCCAGCATTTT.

The chain joins TRBV6-1 to TRBJ1-2; TRBD1 might be the D (6 bases). Between the trimmed V and J ends, which lost 1 base and 8 bases, there was a span of 14 bases. This CDR3 has 14 residues. From germline, CDR1 is MNHNS and CDR2 SASEGT. The CDR3 loop reads CASSEGGQGRGYTF. The CDR3 region has the DNA TGTGCCAGCAGTGAAGGCGGTCAGGGGAGAGGCTACACCTTC.

The chain joins TRBV19 to TRBJ2-5; the match to TRBD2 covers 9 bases. Germline trimming cut 6 bases from V and 5 bases from J; bases unmatched to any gene: 7. The germline CDR1 and CDR2 sequences are LNHDA and SQIVND (reference sequence). The CDR3 totals 14 residues. CDR3 in amino acids: CASSSGGGEETQYF. The DNA for the CDR3 is TGTGCCAGTAGCAGCGGCGGGGGGGAGGAGACCCAGTACTTC.

This sequence joins TRBV6-5 and TRBJ1-2, with unresolved D. This CDR3 comprises 14 residues. Germline CDR1 is MNHEY and CDR2 is SVGAGI. V was cut by 7 bases and J by 6 bases, with 18 bases left in between. CDR3 bases: TGTGCCAGCAACGCCTTCCTCGCCATCGATGGCTACACCTTC. Translating gives CASNAFLAIDGYTF.

There are a few counts of this clone. The genes are TRBV11-2 and TRBJ2-2; 14 bases map to TRBD2. This CDR3 is 18 amino acids long. J gave up 0 bases and V 5 bases, and 5 bases lay outside the gene matches. Germline V gene sequence: CDR1 SGHAT, CDR2 FQNNGV. The DNA of the CDR3 is TGTGCCAGCAGCCCAGGGACTAGCGGGGGTACGAACACCGGGGAGCTGTTTTTT. As protein: CASSPGTSGGTNTGELFF.

The V gene is TRBV5-4, the J gene TRBJ2-7; 7 bases are shared with TRBD1. This CDR3 spans 13 amino acids. Germline lookup yields CDR1 SGHNT and CDR2 YYREEE (reference sequence). J lost 3 bases, V lost 5 bases, and 5 bases had no gene match. The chain's CDR3 is CASSRDRHYEQYV. The CDR3, as DNA: TGTGCCAGCAGTCGGGACAGACACTACGAGCAGTACGTC.

The chain is built from TRBV2 and TRBJ2-7; either TRBD1 or TRBD2 may fit D (5 bases each). V lost 4 bases and J 3 bases, leaving 13 bases between the germline ends. The CDR3 totals 14 residues. The germline V gene encodes CDR1 SNHLY and CDR2 FYNNEI. The CDR3 is CASSGRDVLYEQYV. The CDR3 DNA is TGTGCCAGCAGTGGCCGGGACGTTCTCTACGAGCAGTACGTC.

The chain is built from TRBV7-8 and TRBJ2-5, with unresolved D. This CDR3 comprises 15 residues. Germline V gene lookup returns CDR1 SGHVS and CDR2 FQNEAQ. Trimming stripped 0 bases from V and 6 bases from J, with 14 bases between. In DNA form, the CDR3 reads TGTGCCAGCAGCTTAGCTTGGCTGCTCGTGCAGACCCAGTACTTC. Residues: CASSLAWLLVQTQYF.

The CDR3 sequence: CASSEPGLMSSGNTIYF. DNA for the CDR3: TGTGCCAGCAGTGAACCGGGACTCATGAGCTCTGGAAACACCATATATTTT. The V call is TRBV25-1, the J call TRBJ1-3; D may be TRBD1 (5 bases). V was cut by 2 bases and J by 0 bases, with 14 bases left in between. The CDR3 has 17 amino acids. CDR1 is MGHDK and CDR2 is SYGVNS in the germline V gene.